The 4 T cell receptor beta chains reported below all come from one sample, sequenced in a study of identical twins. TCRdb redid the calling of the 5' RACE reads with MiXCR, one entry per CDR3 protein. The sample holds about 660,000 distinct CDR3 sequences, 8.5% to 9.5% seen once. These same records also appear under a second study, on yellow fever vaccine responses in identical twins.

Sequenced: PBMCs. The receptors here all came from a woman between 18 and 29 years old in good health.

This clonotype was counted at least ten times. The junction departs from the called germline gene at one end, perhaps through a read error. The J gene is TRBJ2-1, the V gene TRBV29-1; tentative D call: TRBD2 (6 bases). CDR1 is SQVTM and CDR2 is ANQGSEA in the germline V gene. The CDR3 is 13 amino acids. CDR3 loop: CSVEGSGTNEQFF. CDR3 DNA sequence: TGCAGCGTAGAAGGTAGCGGTACGAATGAGCAGTTCTTC.

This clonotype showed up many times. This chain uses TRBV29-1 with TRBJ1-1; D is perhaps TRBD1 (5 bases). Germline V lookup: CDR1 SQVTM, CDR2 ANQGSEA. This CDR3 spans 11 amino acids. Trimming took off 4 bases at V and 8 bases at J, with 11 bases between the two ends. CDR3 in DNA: TGCAGCGTTGTGGGGGGGACCGAAGCTTTCTTT. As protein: CSVVGGTEAFF.

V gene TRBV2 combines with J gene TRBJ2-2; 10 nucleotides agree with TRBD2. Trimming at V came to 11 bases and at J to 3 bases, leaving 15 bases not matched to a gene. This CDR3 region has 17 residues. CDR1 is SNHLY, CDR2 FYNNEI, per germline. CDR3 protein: CAFSPGTSVPDTGELFF. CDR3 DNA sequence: TGTGCCTTCAGCCCCGGGACTAGCGTCCCCGACACCGGGGAGCTGTTTTTT.

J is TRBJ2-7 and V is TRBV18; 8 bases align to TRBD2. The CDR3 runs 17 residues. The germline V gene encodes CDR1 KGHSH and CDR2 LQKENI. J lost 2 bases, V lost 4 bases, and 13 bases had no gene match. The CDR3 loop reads CASSLLRIAGRPYEQYF. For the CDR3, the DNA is TGTGCCAGCTCACTCTTGAGGATAGCGGGACGGCCCTACGAGCAGTACTTC.